The 20 T cell receptor beta chains below all came from one sample that was sequenced in a study of blood T cell repertoires in COVID-19. Assay: immunoSEQ multiplex PCR; the TCRdb copy retains only in-frame clones and omits some. The sample gives 150,000 to 200,000 clones, 86% of which show up once; roughly 3.3% is in the top ten. Sequencing was done on a sample of peripheral blood. The receptors stem from a man between 70 and 80 years old with acute or convalescent COVID-19.

J is TRBJ1-1 and V is TRBV4-2, with a possible D match to TRBD1 (5 bases). CDR1 LGHNA and CDR2 YNFKEQ come from the germline V gene. The length of the CDR3 is 15 residues. The V end lost 4 bases, the J end lost 2 bases, and 14 bases lay between the germline ends. DNA for the CDR3: TGTGCCAGCAGCCGATCCGGGACTTTAAACACTGAAGCTTTCTTT. The encoded protein is CASSRSGTLNTEAFF.

This chain joins TRBV15 and TRBJ1-1; 9 bases match TRBD1. CDR1 and CDR2 (germline): LNHNV, YYDKDF (reference sequence). The CDR3 consists of 18 residues. The ends lost 2 bases at V and 0 bases at J; junction bases unmatched: 10. In DNA, the CDR3 is TGTGCCACCAGCAGATTACAGGGGGCGGCCTACATGAACACTGAAGCTTTCTTT. As protein: CATSRLQGAAYMNTEAFF.

The V call is TRBV6-4, the J call TRBJ2-3; 7 nucleotides agree with TRBD2. The length of the CDR3 is 15 residues. After removal of 0 bases from V and 7 bases from J, the junction contained 7 bases not matched to a gene. Germline lookup yields CDR1 MRHNA and CDR2 SNTAGT. CDR3 sequence reads: CASSDSGTNRNTQYF. The CDR3 nucleotides read TGTGCCAGCAGTGACTCCGGGACTAACCGCAATACGCAGTATTTT.

This clone was observed at least ten times. Written as DNA, the CDR3 is TGTGCCAGCAGCTCGACAGGGGAAATCGCTTCACCCCTCCACTTT. Its protein product is CASSSTGEIASPLHF. V is TRBV7-9 and J is TRBJ1-6; TRBD1 agrees at 8 bases. V was clipped by 4 bases and J by 9 bases; unmatched bases: 8. The CDR3 extends over 15 amino acids. CDR1 is SEHNR, CDR2 FQNEAQ, per germline (reference sequence).

There are a few counts of this clone. Additional DNA sequences in this sample encode the identical CDR3. This sequence joins TRBV12-3 or TRBV12-4 and TRBJ1-2, with 10 bases fitting TRBD1. V lost 7 bases to trimming and J lost 7 bases; unmatched junction nucleotides: 6. The CDR3 extends over 13 amino acids. The CDR3 loop is CASTLTGGSGYTF. The DNA for the CDR3 is TGTGCCAGCACCCTGACAGGGGGCTCTGGCTACACCTTC.

This clone appeared a single time. The chain employs TRBV7-3 and TRBJ2-5; perhaps TRBD2 as D (6 bases). The CDR3 spans 16 residues. V lost 4 bases and J lost 4, with 19 bases in between. Germline CDR1 and CDR2: SGHTA and FQGTGA. This CDR3 is CASSSRRERGGETQYF. For the CDR3, the DNA is TGTGCCAGCAGCTCCCGCCGCGAGAGGGGAGGAGAGACCCAGTACTTC. Full variable domain (remainder filled in from reference TRBV7-3 and TRBJ2-5): GAGVSQTPSNKVTEKGKYVELRCDPISGHTALYWYRQSLGQGPEFLIYFQGTGAADDSGLPNDRFFAVRPEGSVSTLKIQRTERGDSAVYLCASSSRRERGGETQYFGPGTRLLVL.

This chain uses TRBV9 with TRBJ1-2; 7 positions match TRBD1. This CDR3 region has 13 residues. V lost 0 bases to trimming and J lost 5 bases; unmatched junction nucleotides: 1. Germline values: CDR1 SGDLS, CDR2 YYNGEE. The CDR3 DNA follows: TGTGCCAGCAGCGTAGGGGGACAGTATGGCTACACCTTC. This encodes CASSVGGQYGYTF.

V gene TRBV7-8 combines with J gene TRBJ1-6; D is ambiguous. The V gene's germline CDR1 is SGHVS and CDR2 FQNEAQ. Between the trimmed V and J ends, which lost 0 bases and 0 bases, there was a span of 6 bases. This CDR3 has 16 amino acids. The CDR3 region is CASSLASSSYNSPLHF. In DNA form, the CDR3 reads TGTGCCAGCAGCTTAGCGTCGAGCTCCTATAATTCACCCCTCCACTTT.

The chain couples TRBV14 to TRBJ2-1; weak D call: TRBD1 (8 bases). From germline, CDR1 is SGHDN and CDR2 FVKESK. V was pared by 4 bases and J by 7 bases, with 20 bases between. CDR3 length: 16 residues. CDR3 region: CASSPYRGGWGNEQFF. Written as DNA, the CDR3 is TGTGCCAGCAGCCCCTACAGGGGGGGTTGGGGGAATGAGCAGTTCTTC.

The V and J genes are TRBV3-1 (or the pseudogene TRBV3-2) and TRBJ1-2; 7 nucleotides agree with TRBD1. Germline V gives CDR1 LGHDT, CDR2 YNNKEL (reference sequence). V lost 4 bases and J lost 2; bases outside the gene matches: 4. The CDR3 has 14 residues. The CDR3 nucleotides are TGTGCCAGCAGCCTTATACAGGGGAACTATGGCTACACCTTC. Translating gives CASSLIQGNYGYTF.

The chain recombines TRBV4-1 with TRBJ1-3, with D maybe TRBD1 (5 bases). The CDR3 contains 16 residues. V was pared by 4 bases and J by 2 bases, with 15 bases between. In germline, CDR1 is MGHRA, CDR2 YSYEKL. DNA of the CDR3: TGCGCCAGCAGCCCTCGGGGGGGAAGAGCTGGAAACACCATATATTTT. It translates to CASSPRGGRAGNTIYF.

DNA for the CDR3: TGTGCCAGCAGCCTAACAGGCAATCAGCCCCAGCATTTT. It yields the protein CASSLTGNQPQHF. The V gene is TRBV4-2, the J gene TRBJ1-5; D not resolved. Trimming stripped 4 bases from V and 2 bases from J, with 6 bases between. Germline V CDR1 and CDR2: LGHNA, YNFKEQ. The CDR3 totals 13 residues.

The V and J genes are TRBV11-2 and TRBJ2-3; D might be TRBD2 (5 bases). Germline assignment: CDR1 SGHAT and CDR2 FQNNGV. The CDR3 has 15 amino acids. The V and J ends lost 2 bases and 6 bases respectively, with 15 bases between them. The CDR3 region is CASSLNRDYGDTQYF. In DNA, the CDR3 is TGTGCCAGCAGCTTAAACCGGGATTATGGGGATACGCAGTATTTT.

The chain combines TRBV7-2 with TRBJ2-3, with 9 positions matching TRBD1. Trimming took 5 bases from V and 8 from J; bases not matched to a gene: 8. The CDR3 spans 14 residues. In germline, CDR1 is SGHTA, CDR2 FQGNSA. CDR3 nucleotides: TGTGCCAGCAGCCTGGGACAGGGCGTTGTTACGCAGTATTTT. It codes for CASSLGQGVVTQYF.

The chain joins TRBV19 to TRBJ1-1, with 8 bases fitting TRBD1. V lost 4 bases and J lost 4; bases outside the gene matches: 14. CDR1 and CDR2 (germline): LNHDA, SQIVND (reference sequence). The CDR3 extends over 17 amino acids. The CDR3 is CASSRQGPPIPSTEAFF. In DNA, the CDR3 is TGTGCCAGTAGTAGACAGGGGCCGCCTATTCCGTCCACTGAAGCTTTCTTT.

In its sample, this clone was seen a few times. V and J are TRBV14 and TRBJ2-7, with unresolved D. The V gene's germline CDR1 is SGHDN and CDR2 FVKESK. The CDR3 has 11 residues. The V end lost 5 bases, the J end lost 5 bases, and 7 bases lay between the germline ends. The CDR3 region has the DNA TGTGCCAGCAGCTACAGACACGAGCAGTACTTC. It encodes CASSYRHEQYF.

CDR3 DNA: TGTGCCAGCAGTTACCTGTCCGGGGATCAGCCCCAGCATTTT. Translated, it gives CASSYLSGDQPQHF. The chain has TRBV6-6 and TRBJ1-5; the D is unclear. Trimming pared 2 bases from V and 5 bases from J, leaving 10 bases between. This CDR3 region has 14 residues. CDR1 and CDR2 from the germline V gene are MNHNY and SVGAGI (reference sequence).

The chain links TRBV27 to TRBJ2-2; D unclear. Germline V gives CDR1 MNHEY, CDR2 SMNVEV (reference sequence). V was shortened by 1 base and J by 2 bases, with 11 bases between the two germline ends. This CDR3 has 16 amino acids. CDR3 DNA: TGTGCCAGCAGTTTATGGGCAGTCCGTAACACCGGGGAGCTGTTTTTT. This gives the protein CASSLWAVRNTGELFF.

V is TRBV5-1 and J is TRBJ2-7; D unresolved. Germline V gene sequence: CDR1 SGHRS, CDR2 YFSETQ. CDR3 length: 14 amino acids. Between the trimmed V and J ends, which lost 0 bases and 3 bases, there was a span of 10 bases. The CDR3 sequence: CASSLALGSYEQYF. CDR3 DNA: TGCGCCAGCAGCTTGGCACTCGGTAGCTACGAGCAGTACTTC.

J is TRBJ2-1 and V is TRBV14, with D possibly TRBD1 on 5 matching bases. The V end was cut by 1 base, the J end by 3 bases, with 10 bases between. Germline assignment: CDR1 SGHDN and CDR2 FVKESK. The CDR3 is 15 amino acids. The CDR3 DNA follows: TGTGCCAGCAGCCAAGGGGCGACAGACTACAATGAGCAGTTCTTC. The encoded protein is CASSQGATDYNEQFF.